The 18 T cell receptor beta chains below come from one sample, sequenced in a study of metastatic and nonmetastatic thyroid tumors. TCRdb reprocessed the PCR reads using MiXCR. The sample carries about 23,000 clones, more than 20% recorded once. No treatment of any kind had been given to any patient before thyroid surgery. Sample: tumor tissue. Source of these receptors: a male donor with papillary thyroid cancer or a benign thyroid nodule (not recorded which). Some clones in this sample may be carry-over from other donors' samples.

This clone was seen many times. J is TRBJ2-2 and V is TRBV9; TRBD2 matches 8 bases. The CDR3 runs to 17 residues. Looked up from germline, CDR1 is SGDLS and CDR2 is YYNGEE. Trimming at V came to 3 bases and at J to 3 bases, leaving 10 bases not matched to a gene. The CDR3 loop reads CASSAAETSVYTGELFF. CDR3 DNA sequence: TGTGCCAGCAGCGCTGCAGAGACTAGCGTTTACACCGGGGAGCTGTTTTTT.

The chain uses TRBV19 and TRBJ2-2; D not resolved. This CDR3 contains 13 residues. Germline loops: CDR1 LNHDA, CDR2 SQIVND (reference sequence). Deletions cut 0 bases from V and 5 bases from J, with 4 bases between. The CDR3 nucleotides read TGTGCCAGTAGTATAGACTGGACCGGGGAGCTGTTTTTT. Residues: CASSIDWTGELFF.

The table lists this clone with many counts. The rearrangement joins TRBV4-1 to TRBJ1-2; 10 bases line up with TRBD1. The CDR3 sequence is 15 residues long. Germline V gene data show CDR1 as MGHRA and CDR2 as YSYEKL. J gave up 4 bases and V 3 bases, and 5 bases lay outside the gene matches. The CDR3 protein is CASSHRTGGAYGYTF. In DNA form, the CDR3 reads TGCGCCAGCAGCCATCGGACAGGGGGGGCCTATGGCTACACCTTC.

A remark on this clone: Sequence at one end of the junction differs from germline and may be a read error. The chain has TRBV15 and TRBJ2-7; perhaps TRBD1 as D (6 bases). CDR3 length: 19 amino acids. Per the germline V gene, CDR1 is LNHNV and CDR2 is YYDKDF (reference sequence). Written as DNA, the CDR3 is TGTGCCACCAGCACCACGAATAGGGACAAAGGGGTAGGATCCTACGAGCATTACTTC. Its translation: CATSTTNRDKGVGSYEHYF.

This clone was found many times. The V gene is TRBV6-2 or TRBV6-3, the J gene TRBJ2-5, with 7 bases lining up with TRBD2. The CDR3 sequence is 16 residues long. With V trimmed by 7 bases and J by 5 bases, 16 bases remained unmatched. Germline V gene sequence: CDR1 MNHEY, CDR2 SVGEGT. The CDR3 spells CASKQGAENGGETQYF. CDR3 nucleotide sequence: TGTGCCAGCAAACAAGGGGCAGAAAACGGGGGGGAGACCCAGTACTTC.

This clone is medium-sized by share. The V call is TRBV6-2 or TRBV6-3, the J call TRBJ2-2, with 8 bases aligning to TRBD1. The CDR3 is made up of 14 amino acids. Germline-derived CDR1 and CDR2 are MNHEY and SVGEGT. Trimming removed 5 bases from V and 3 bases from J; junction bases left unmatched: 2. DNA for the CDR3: TGTGCCAGCAGTAAACAGGGGGACACCGGGGAGCTGTTTTTT. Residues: CASSKQGDTGELFF.

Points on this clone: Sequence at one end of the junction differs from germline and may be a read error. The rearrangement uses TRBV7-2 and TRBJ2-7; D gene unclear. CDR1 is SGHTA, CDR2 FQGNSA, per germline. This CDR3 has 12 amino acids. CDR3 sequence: CASSSSSYEQYF. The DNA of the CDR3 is TGTGCTAGCAGCTCCAGCTCCTACGAGCAGTACTTC.

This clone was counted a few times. The CDR3 coding sequence is TGTGCCAGCAGGGACGGATTAGCGGGAAGATATACGCAGTATTTT. Its protein is CASRDGLAGRYTQYF. The J gene is TRBJ2-3, the V gene TRBV27; 8 nucleotides align to TRBD2. This CDR3 spans 15 amino acids. CDR1 is MNHEY and CDR2 is SMNVEV in the germline V gene (reference sequence). V lost 6 bases to trimming and J lost 7 bases; unmatched junction nucleotides: 12.

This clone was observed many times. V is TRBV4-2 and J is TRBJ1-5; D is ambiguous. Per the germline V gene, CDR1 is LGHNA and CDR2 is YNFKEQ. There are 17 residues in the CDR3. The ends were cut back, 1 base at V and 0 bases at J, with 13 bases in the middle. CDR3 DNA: TGTGCCAGCAGCCAAGTGGGCCCGGGAATTAGCAATCAGCCCCAGCATTTT. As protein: CASSQVGPGISNQPQHF.

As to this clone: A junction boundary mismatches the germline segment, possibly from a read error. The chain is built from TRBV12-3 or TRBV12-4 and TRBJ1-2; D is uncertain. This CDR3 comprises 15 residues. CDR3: CASSPDIWGYYGCTF. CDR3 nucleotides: TGTGCCAGCAGTCCTGATATTTGGGGATACTATGGCTGCACCTTC.

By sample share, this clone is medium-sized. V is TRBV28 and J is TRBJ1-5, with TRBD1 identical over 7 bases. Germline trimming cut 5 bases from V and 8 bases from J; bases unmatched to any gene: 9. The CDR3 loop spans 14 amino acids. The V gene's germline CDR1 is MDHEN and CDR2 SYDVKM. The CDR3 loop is CASSPRQGWEPQHF. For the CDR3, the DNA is TGTGCCAGCAGTCCTCGACAGGGATGGGAGCCCCAGCATTTT.

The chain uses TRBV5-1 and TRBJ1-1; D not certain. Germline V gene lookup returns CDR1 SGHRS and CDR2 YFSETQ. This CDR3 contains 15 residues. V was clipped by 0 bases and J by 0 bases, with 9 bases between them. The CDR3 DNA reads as TGCGCCAGCAGCTTGGTACAAGGAATGAACACTGAAGCTTTCTTT. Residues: CASSLVQGMNTEAFF.

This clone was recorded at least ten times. Here the CDR3 DNA reads TGCAGTGCTAGGCGGGGGGAGGGCTACACCTTC. Amino acids: CSARRGEGYTF. This chain joins TRBV20-1 and TRBJ1-2; D perhaps matches TRBD1 (5 bases). The CDR3 length is 11 residues. The germline V gene encodes CDR1 DFQATT and CDR2 SNEGSKA (reference sequence). V lost 3 bases, J lost 8 bases, and 10 bases lay in between.

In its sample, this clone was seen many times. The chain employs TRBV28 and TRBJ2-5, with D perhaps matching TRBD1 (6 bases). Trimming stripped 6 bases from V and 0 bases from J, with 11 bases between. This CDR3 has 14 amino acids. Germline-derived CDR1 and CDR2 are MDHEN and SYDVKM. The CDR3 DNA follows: TGTGCCAGCAGCCGCCGGGACAACCAAGAGACCCAGTACTTC. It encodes CASSRRDNQETQYF.

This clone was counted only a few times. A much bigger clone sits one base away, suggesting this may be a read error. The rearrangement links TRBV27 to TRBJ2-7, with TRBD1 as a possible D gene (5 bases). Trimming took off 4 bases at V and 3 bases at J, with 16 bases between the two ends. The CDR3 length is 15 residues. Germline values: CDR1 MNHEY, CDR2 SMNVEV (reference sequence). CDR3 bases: TGTGCCAGCAGTTCTCTCCTGGGGCCGAGCTACGAGCAGTACTTC. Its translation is CASSSLLGPSYEQYF.

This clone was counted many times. In DNA, the CDR3 is TGTGCCAGTAGTATAGGAGGAGGAAGGCGGCAGCCCCAGCATTTT. Amino acid sequence: CASSIGGGRRQPQHF. The chain joins TRBV19 to TRBJ1-5; D unclear. The CDR3 runs to 15 residues. Germline V CDR1 and CDR2: LNHDA, SQIVND (reference sequence). Trimming shortened V by 1 base and J by 7 bases, and 14 bases separated the two germline ends.

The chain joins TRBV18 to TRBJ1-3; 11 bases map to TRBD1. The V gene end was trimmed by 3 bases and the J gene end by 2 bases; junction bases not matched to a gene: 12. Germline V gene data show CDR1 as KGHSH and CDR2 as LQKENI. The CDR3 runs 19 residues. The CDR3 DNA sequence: TGTGCCAGCTCACCCGGCGTTTCGGGACAGGGGGGAACTGGAAACACCATATATTTT. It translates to CASSPGVSGQGGTGNTIYF. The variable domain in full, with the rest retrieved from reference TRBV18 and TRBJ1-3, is NAGVMQNPRHLVRRRGQEARLRCSPMKGHSHVYWYRQLPEEGLKFMVYLQKENIIDESGMPKERFSAEFPKEGPSILRIQQVVRGDSAAYFCASSPGVSGQGGTGNTIYFGEGSWLTVV.

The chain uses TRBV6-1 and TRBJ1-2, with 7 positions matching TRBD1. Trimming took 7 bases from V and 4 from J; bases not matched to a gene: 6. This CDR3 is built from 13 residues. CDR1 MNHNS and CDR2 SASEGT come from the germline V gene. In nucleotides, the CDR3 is TGTGCCAGCAAAAAGGGGGCTAGCTATGGCTACACCTTC. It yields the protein CASKKGASYGYTF.